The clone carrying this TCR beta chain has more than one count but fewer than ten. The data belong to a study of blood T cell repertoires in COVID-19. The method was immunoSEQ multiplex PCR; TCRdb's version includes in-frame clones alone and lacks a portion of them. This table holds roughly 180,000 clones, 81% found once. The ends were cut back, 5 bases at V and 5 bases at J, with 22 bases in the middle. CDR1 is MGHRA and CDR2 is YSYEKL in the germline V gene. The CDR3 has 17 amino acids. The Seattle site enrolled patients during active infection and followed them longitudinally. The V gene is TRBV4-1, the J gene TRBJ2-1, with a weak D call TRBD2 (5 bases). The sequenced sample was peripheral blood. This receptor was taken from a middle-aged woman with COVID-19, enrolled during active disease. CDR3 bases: TGCGCCAGCAGCGGACTGACGGTTCAGCAAGGGCACAATGAGCAGTTCTTC. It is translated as CASSGLTVQQGHNEQFF.